The next 2 T cell receptor beta chains were all read from a single sample in a study of CD8 T cells in ankylosing spondylitis. Findings and limits, study-wide: Among TCR beta sequences, a motif of eight or nine highly homologous variants appeared characteristic of ankylosing spondylitis blood.

No antigen is known for these receptors. TCRdb recomputed calls from the 5' RACE reads with MiXCR, one row per CDR3 protein. Among about 750,000 distinct CDR3 sequences, around 19% were seen once, and the ten largest hold around a fifth. Sequencing was done on a sample of blood, either unsorted or a sorted T cell fraction (not recorded which). The receptors derive from a male donor with ankylosing spondylitis.

This clonotype was found a few times. This rearrangement joins TRBV12-5 to TRBJ2-1; 13 bases agree with TRBD2. Germline V gene lookup returns CDR1 LGHNT and CDR2 FRNRAP. The CDR3 covers 15 residues. The junction had 0 bases not matched to a gene; V was cut back by 1 base and J by 6 bases. The CDR3 coding sequence is TGTGCTAGTGGTTTGGGACTAGCGGGGGGCAATGAGCAGTTCTTC. The encoded protein is CASGLGLAGGNEQFF.

This clonotype was seen only a few times. The V gene is TRBV29-1, the J gene TRBJ2-3; 12 positions match TRBD2. The CDR3 totals 14 residues. The trim removed 6 bases at V and 7 bases at J, leaving 8 bases unmatched. CDR1 and CDR2 (germline): SQVTM, ANQGSEA. In DNA, the CDR3 is TGCAGCGTCCTGACTAGCGGGAGTATAAATACGCAGTATTTT. It specifies CSVLTSGSINTQYF.